A single sample is the source of the 4 T cell receptor beta chains below, sequenced in a study of OX40 agonist ivuxolimab in advanced cancers. Measured with immunoSEQ multiplex PCR; TCRdb has only the in-frame clones, and not every one. The data contain fewer than 90,000 clones, 91% of them singletons. The material was CD4+ or CD8+ T cells sorted from blood, obtained in a trial of the OX40 agonist ivuxolimab. The receptors stem from an adult with an advanced solid tumor such as melanoma, head and neck, liver or kidney cancer.

The gene calls are TRBV7-2 and TRBJ2-5; 13 positions agree with TRBD2. Germline-derived CDR1 and CDR2 are SGHTA and FQGNSA. The CDR3 length is 14 residues. Germline trimming cut 4 bases from V and 6 bases from J; bases unmatched to any gene: 2. The DNA of the CDR3 is TGTGCCAGCAGCTGGACTAGCGGGAGTCAGACCCAGTACTTC. Amino acids: CASSWTSGSQTQYF.

The chain links TRBV6-5 to TRBJ1-3, with TRBD1 matching over 7 bases. Germline CDR1 and CDR2: MNHEY and SVGAGI. The CDR3 consists of 16 residues. V trimming: 4 bases; J trimming: 0 bases; junction bases outside the gene matches: 6. The CDR3, as DNA: TGTGCCAGCAGTTCACAACAGGGGACCTCTGGAAACACCATATATTTT. Its translation: CASSSQQGTSGNTIYF.

V gene TRBV19 combines with J gene TRBJ1-5; D gene ambiguous. V gave up 5 bases and J gave up 3 bases, with 11 bases separating them. The CDR3 extends over 14 amino acids. CDR1 and CDR2 (germline): LNHDA, SQIVND (reference sequence). CDR3 sequence reads: CASSPRTVNQPQHF. The CDR3 DNA follows: TGTGCCAGTAGTCCAAGGACGGTCAATCAGCCCCAGCATTTT.

Written as DNA, the CDR3 is TGTGCCAGCAGTACCCCGGGACGGACTTCTAGTGGCTACACCTTC. Amino acids: CASSTPGRTSSGYTF. The chain uses TRBV28 and TRBJ1-2, with D tentatively TRBD1 (5 bases). Per the germline V gene, CDR1 is MDHEN and CDR2 is SYDVKM. V lost 5 bases to trimming and J lost 7 bases, with 20 bases between them. This CDR3 spans 15 amino acids.